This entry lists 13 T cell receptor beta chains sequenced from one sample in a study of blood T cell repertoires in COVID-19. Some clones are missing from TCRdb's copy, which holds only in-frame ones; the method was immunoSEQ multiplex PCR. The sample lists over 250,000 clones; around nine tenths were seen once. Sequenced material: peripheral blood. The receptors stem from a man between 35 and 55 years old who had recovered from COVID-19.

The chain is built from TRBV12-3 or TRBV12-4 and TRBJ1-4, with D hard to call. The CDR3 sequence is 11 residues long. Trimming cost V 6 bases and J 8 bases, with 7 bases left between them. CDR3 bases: TGTGCCAGCAGCCGGCGGGAAAAACTGTTTTTT. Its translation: CASSRREKLFF.

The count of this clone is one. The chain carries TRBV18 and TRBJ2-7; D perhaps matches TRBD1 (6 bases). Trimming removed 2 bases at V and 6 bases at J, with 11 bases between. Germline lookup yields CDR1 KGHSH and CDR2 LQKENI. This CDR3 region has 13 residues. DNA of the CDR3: TGTGCCAGCTCACCAATCAGGGGACCCGAGCAGTACTTC. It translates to CASSPIRGPEQYF.

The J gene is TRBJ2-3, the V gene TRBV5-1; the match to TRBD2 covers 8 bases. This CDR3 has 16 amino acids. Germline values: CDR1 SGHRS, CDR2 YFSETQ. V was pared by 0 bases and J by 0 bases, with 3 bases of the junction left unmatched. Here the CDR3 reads CASSLEIAGSTDTQYF. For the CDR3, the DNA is TGCGCCAGCAGCTTGGAGATAGCGGGAAGCACAGATACGCAGTATTTT.

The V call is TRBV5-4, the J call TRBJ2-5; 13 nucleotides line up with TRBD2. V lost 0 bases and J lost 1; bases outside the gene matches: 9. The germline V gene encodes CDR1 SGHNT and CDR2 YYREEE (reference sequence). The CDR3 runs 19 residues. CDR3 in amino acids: CASSLVRLAGGTGQETQYF. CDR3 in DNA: TGTGCCAGCAGCTTGGTAAGACTAGCGGGAGGAACCGGCCAAGAGACCCAGTACTTC.

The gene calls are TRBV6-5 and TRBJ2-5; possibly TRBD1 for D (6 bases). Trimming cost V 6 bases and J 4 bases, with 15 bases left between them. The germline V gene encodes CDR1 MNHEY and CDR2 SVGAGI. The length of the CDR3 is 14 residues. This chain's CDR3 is CASRSHTGRETQYF. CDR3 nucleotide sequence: TGTGCCAGCAGAAGTCATACAGGGAGAGAGACCCAGTACTTC.

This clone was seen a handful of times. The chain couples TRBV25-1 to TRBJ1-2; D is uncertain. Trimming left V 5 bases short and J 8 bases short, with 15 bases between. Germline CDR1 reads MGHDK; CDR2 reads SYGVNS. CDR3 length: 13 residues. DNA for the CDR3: TGTGCCAGCAGTACACACCTACTCGGGGGCTACACCTTC. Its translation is CASSTHLLGGYTF.

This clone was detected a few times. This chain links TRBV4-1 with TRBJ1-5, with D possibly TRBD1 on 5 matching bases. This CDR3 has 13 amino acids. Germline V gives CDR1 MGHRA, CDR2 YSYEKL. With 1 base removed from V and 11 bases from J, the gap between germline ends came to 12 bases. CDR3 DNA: TGCGCCAGCAGCCAAGTTGGGGCAGAGTCCCAGCATTTT. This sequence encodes CASSQVGAESQHF.

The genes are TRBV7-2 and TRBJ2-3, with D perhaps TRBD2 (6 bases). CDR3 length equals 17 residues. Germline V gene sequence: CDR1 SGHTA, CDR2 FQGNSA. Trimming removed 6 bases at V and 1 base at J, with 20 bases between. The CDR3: CASRSARGLLRTDTQYF. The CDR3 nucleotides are TGTGCCAGCAGGTCAGCTCGGGGACTCTTGCGCACAGATACGCAGTATTTT.

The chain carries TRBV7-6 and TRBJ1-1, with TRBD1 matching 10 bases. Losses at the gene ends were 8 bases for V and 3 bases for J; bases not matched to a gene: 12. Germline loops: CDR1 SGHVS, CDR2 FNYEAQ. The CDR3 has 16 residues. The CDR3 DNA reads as TGTGCCAGCTGGGGCCCGACAGGGGGCCCTGACACTGAAGCTTTCTTT. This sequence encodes CASWGPTGGPDTEAFF.

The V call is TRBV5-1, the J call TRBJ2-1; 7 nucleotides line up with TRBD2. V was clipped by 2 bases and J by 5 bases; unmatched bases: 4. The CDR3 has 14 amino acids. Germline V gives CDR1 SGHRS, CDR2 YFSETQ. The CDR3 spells CASSLGRDNNEQFF. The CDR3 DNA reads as TGCGCCAGCAGCTTAGGGAGGGATAACAATGAGCAGTTCTTC.

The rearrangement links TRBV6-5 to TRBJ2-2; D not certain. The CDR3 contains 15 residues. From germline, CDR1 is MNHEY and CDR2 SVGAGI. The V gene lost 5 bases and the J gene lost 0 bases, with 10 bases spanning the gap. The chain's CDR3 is CASSPRIANTGELFF. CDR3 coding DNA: TGTGCCAGCAGTCCCCGTATTGCGAACACCGGGGAGCTGTTTTTT.

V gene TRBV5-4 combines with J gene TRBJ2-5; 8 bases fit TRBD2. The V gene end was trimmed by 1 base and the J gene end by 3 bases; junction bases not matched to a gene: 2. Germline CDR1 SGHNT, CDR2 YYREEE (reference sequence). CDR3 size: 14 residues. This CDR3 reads CASSLKAGEETQYF. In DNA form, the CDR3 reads TGTGCCAGCAGCTTGAAAGCGGGGGAAGAGACCCAGTACTTC. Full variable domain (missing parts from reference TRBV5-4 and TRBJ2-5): ETGVTQSPTHLIKTRGQQVTLRCSSQSGHNTVSWYQQALGQGPQFIFQYYREEENGRGNFPPRFSGLQFPNYSSELNVNALELDDSALYLCASSLKAGEETQYFGPGTRLLVL.

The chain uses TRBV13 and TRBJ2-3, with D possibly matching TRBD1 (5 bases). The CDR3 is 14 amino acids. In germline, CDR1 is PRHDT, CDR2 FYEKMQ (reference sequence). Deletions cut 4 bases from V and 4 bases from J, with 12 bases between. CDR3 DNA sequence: TGTGCCAGCAGCTCGCGCTGGGGCCCAGATACGCAGTATTTT. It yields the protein CASSSRWGPDTQYF.